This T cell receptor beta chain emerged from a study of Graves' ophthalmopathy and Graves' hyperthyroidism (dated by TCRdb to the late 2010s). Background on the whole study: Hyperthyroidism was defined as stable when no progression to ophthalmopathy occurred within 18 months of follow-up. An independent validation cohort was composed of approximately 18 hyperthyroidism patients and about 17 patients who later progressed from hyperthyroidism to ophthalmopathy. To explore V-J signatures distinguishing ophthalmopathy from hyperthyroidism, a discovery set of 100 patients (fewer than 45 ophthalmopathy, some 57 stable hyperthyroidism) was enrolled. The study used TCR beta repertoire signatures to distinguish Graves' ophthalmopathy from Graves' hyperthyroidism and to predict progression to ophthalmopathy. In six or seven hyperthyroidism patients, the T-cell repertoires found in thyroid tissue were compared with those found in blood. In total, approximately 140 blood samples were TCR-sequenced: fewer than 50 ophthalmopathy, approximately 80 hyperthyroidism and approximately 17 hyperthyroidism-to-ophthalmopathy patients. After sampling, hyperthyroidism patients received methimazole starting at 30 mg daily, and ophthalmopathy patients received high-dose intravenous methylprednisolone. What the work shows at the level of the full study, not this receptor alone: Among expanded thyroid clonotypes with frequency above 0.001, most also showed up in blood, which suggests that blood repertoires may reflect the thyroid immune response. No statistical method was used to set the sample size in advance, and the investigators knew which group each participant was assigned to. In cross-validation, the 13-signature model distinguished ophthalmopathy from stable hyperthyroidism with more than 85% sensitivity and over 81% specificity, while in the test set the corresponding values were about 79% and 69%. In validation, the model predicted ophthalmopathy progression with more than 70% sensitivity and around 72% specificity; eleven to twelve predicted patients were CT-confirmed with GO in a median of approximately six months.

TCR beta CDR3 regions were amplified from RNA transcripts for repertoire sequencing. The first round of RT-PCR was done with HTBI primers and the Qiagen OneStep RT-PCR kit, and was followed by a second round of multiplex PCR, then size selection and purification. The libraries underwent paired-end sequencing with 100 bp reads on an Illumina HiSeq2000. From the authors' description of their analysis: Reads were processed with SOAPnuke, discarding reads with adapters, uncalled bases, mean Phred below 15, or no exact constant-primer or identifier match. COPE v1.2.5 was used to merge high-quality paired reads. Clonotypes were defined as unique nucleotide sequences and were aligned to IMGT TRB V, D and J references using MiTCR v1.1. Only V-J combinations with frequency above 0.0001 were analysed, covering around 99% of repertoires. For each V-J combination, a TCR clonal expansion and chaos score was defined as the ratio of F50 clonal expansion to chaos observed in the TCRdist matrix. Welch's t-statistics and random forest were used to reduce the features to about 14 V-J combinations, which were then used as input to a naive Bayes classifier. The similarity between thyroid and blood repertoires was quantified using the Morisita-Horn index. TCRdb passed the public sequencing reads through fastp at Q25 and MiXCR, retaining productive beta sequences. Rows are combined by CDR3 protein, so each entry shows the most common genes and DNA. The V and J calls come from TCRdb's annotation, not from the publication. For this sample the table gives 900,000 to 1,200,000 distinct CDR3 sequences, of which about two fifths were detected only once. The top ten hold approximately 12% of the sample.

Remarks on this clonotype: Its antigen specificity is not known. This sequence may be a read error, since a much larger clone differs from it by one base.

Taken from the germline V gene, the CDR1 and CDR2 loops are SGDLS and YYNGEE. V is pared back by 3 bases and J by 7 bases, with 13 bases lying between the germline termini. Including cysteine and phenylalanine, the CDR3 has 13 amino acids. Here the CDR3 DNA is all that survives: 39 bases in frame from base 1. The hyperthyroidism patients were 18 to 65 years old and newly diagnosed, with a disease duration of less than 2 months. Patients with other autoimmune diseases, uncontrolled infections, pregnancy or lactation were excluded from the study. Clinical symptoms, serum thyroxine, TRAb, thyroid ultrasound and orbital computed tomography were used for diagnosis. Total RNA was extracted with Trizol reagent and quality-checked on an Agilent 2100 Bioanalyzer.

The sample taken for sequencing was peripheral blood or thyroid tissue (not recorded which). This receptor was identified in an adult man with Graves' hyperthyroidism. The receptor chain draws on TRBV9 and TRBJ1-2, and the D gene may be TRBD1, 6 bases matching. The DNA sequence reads TGTGCCAGCAGCGCCGGGGGCTCTCCTGGCTACACCTTC. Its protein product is CASSAGGSPGYTF.